This T cell receptor beta chain was documented in a study of blood T cell repertoires in COVID-19. Profiling relied on immunoSEQ multiplex PCR, and the TCRdb table lists in-frame clones only, not all of them. The repertoire holds some 530,000 clones, with about nine tenths as singletons. The sample holds a few counts of this clone. The participants were between about 18 and 95 years old and came from some 23 US areas. The study assigned cohorts using participant-reported clinical history. Sequencing was performed on PBMCs or T cells enriched from blood (not recorded which). The TCR originated in a woman aged 55-75 years who had recovered from COVID-19.

The CDR3 nucleotides are TGTGCCAGCAGCTCGACCCAAGTCGGGTCGATCTATGGCTACACCTTC. It is translated as CASSSTQVGSIYGYTF. The V call is TRBV5-6, the J call TRBJ1-2, with no clear D. Per germline, CDR1 SGHDT and CDR2 YYEEEE. This CDR3 region has 16 residues. Trimming shortened V by 3 bases and J by 4 bases, and 19 bases separated the two germline ends.